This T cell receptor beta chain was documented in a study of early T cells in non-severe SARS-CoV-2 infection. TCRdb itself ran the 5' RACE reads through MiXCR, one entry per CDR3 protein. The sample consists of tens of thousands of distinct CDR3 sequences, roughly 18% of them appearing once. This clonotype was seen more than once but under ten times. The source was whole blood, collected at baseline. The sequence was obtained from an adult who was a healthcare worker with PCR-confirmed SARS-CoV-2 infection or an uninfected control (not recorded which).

CDR3 coding DNA: TGTGCCAGCAGCGTAGGAGACCTAAATTCACCCCTCCACTTT. Translated, it gives CASSVGDLNSPLHF. The J gene is TRBJ1-6, the V gene TRBV9; no clear D. The CDR3 is 14 amino acids. Trimming stripped 0 bases from V and 7 bases from J, with 8 bases between. The germline CDR1 and CDR2 sequences are SGDLS and YYNGEE.